This TCR beta chain originates from a study of spatial heterogeneity in lung cancer. CDR3 length: 13 residues. Trimming removed 1 base from V and 2 bases from J; junction bases left unmatched: 1. Germline-derived CDR1 and CDR2 are GTSNPN and SVGIG (reference sequence). The time point: sample taken at primary tumor resection. The donor population consisted of approximately 70 patients with untreated, early-stage non-small cell lung cancer. Extraction of whole RNA from tumor, nontumor lung or frozen PBMC preceded unsorted sequencing. TCRdb reprocessed the 5' RACE reads via MiXCR and lists one record per CDR3 protein. Of about 7,900 distinct CDR3 sequences in the sample, 3.5% to 5.5% were seen once.

Sample: PBMCs, taken at surgery. This TCR came from a male donor with early-stage non-small cell lung cancer. The chain has TRBV30 and TRBJ2-7; TRBD2 matches 8 bases. For the CDR3, the DNA is TGTGCCTGGAGTGGCGGGGGGCCCTACGAGCAGTACTTC. Amino acid sequence: CAWSGGGPYEQYF.